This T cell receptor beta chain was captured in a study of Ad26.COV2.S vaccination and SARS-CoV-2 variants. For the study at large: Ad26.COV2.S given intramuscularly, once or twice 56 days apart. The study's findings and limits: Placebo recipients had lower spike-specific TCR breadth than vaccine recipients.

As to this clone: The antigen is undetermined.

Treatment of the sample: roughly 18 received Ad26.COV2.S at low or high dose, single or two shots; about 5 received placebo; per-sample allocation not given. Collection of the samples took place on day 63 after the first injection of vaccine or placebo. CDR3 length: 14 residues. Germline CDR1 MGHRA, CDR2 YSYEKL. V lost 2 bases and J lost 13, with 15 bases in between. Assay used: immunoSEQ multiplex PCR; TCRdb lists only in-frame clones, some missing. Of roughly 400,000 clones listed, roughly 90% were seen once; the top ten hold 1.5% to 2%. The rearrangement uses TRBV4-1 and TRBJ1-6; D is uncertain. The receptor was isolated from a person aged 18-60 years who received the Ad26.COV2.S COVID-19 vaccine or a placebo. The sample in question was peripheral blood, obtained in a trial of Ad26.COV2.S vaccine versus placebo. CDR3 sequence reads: CASSQIRPPDPLHF. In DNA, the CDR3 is TGCGCCAGCAGCCAAATCCGGCCGCCCGACCCCCTCCACTTT.